This T cell receptor (beta chain) was sequenced in a study of post-analysis software for immune sequencing data. Study overall: Several disease courses (relapsing-remitting, secondary progressive and progressive-relapsing) of multiple sclerosis were included.

On this clonotype itself: Its antigen is undetermined.

Study-wide findings and caveats: Comparison of patients with controls showed five TRBV segments more frequent in patients, TRBV5-6, TRBV5-1 and TRBV20-1 among them. Normalized Chao1 diversity was significantly reduced in patients versus controls. Under the F measure, samples that were prepared in one batch clustered strongly together.

Trimming took 5 bases from V and 0 from J, leaving 14 bases between them. This CDR3 region has 16 residues. Each TCR beta cDNA library carried unique molecular identifiers. Researchers reported 520,000 or so cDNA molecules coming from roughly 0.93 to 9.6 million T cells. TCRdb used MiXCR to reprocess the PCR reads, holding one entry per CDR3 protein. The table shows a few hundred thousand distinct CDR3 sequences, with around a third occurring only once. The V call is TRBV12-3 or TRBV12-4, the J call TRBJ1-5; a possible D gene is TRBD1 (5 bases). The material sequenced was blood. The sequence came from a girl under 18 with multiple sclerosis. DNA for the CDR3: TGTGCCAGCAGTCCCCGGGGCGGCGATAGCAATCAGCCCCAGCATTTT. This codes for CASSPRGGDSNQPQHF.